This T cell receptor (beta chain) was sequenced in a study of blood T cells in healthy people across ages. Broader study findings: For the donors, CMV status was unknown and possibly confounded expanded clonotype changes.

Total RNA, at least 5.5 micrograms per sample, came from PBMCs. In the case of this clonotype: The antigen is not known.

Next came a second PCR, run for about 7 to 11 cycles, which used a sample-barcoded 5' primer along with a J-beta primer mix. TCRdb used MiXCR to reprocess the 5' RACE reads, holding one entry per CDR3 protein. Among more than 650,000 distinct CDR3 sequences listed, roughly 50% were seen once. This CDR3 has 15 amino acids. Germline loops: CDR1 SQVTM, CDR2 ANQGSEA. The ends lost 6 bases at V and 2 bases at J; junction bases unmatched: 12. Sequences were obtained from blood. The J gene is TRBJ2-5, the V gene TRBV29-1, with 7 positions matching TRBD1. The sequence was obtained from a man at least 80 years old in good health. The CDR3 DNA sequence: TGCAGCGTGGATAGGGGGCGCGCAGGTCAAGAGACCCAGTACTTC. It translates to CSVDRGRAGQETQYF.